The T cell receptor (beta chain) under discussion was sequenced for a study of regulatory T cells in long-lasting Graves disease. Study-level points and caveats: Public clonotype sharing was higher in persistent than newly diagnosed patients.

To make TCR beta libraries, researchers used iRepertoire HTBI primers and Arm-PCR of CDR3 regions. A single record per CDR3 protein comes from TCRdb applying MiXCR to the multiplex PCR reads. The sample lists 680,000 or so distinct CDR3 sequences, around 17% occurring once. Time point indicated: newly diagnosed GD, antithyroid drugs for less than 3 months. Making the TCR library involved RNA that had been extracted from PBMCs. Germline V lookup: CDR1 MDHEN, CDR2 SYDVKM. V lost 6 bases, J lost 4 bases, and 20 bases lay in between. CDR3 length equals 16 residues. This clonotype was seen more than once but under ten times. Its antigen is unknown. This sample was also put to use in a study of T cells in Graves' hyperthyroidism and ophthalmopathy. This second report adds: Stable disease denoted Graves' hyperthyroidism without ophthalmopathy progression within 18 months.

This TCR came from a woman in her thirties with Graves disease. Source: peripheral blood mononuclear cells (PBMCs), taken at new diagnosis, from a patient treated with antithyroid drugs. This chain uses TRBV28 with TRBJ2-3, with D possibly TRBD2 on 7 matching bases. CDR3 bases: TGTGCCAGCAGATTCTCAAAGGGGGGGGTCGCAGATACGCAGTATTTT. This sequence encodes CASRFSKGGVADTQYF.